This entry concerns a single T cell receptor beta chain. Its target is not known. The source of the sample is a study of vaccination and CD4 T cells after COVID-19. Study details: Spike peptides, overlapping and drawn from SARS-CoV-2, HCoV-NL63, HCoV-OC43 and HCoV-229E, were used to stimulate cells.

Sequenced with the Oncomine TCR Beta short-read assay was DNA taken from cultured CD4+ T cells. TCRdb processed the PCR reads anew with MiXCR; each CDR3 protein has one entry. The profile covers 3,500 to 5,500 distinct CDR3 sequences, with under 70% appearing a single time and about 27% taken by the ten largest. Treatment in this sample: approximately nine-day PBMC culture with coronavirus spike peptide pools or control peptides (ViraFEST assay). PBMC cultures, at about 1.8 million cells per well, received around 10 IU/ml IL-2 and around 9.6 ug/ml peptide pools. The CDR3 contains 13 residues. From germline, CDR1 is SQVTM and CDR2 ANQGSEA. Trimming removed 3 bases at V and 5 bases at J, with 13 bases between.

This TCR was recovered from a human donor who had recovered from COVID-19. Source material: CD4+ T cells from blood, cultured in vitro. This chain uses TRBV29-1 with TRBJ1-2, with a possible D match to TRBD1 (6 bases). The CDR3 DNA is TGCAGCGTTGAGTGGGGGGGCATATATGGCTACACCTTC. Translated: CSVEWGGIYGYTF.